The clone carrying this TCR beta chain was seen only a few times. Its specificity is unknown. TCRdb's table, derived via immunoSEQ multiplex PCR, lists solely in-frame clones and lacks some. This table holds 150,000 to 200,000 clones, under 95% found once. Second doses that came at about 4 or about 12 weeks were put together. The CDR3 length is 15 residues. CDR1 and CDR2 (germline): SGHNT, YYREEE (reference sequence). With V trimmed by 4 bases and J by 5 bases, 4 bases remained unmatched. These data are taken from a study of T cell responses to AZD1222 COVID-19 vaccine. General study points: Reportedly, close to half of spike-specific TCRs are directed against unmutated variant regions. White British donors predominated, females outnumbered males, and clonal diversity was possibly underestimated.

The chain joins TRBV5-4 to TRBJ2-2, with 11 bases lining up with TRBD1. This sequence originates from an adult who received the AZD1222 COVID-19 vaccine. The sequences come from peripheral blood, collected 28 days after the second AZD1222 dose. For the CDR3, the DNA is TGTGCCAGCAGCCAGGGACAGGGGGGAACCGGGGAGCTGTTTTTT. Translation gives CASSQGQGGTGELFF.